Below, one T cell receptor beta chain is given with its context. Its antigen is unidentified. The data originate from a study of OX40 agonist ivuxolimab in advanced cancers. Study-wide context: Patients were given ivuxolimab, an antibody that agonizes OX40 (CD134). Every patient in dose escalation had hepatocellular carcinoma, melanoma, renal cell or head and neck cancer.

Assay: immunoSEQ multiplex PCR; the TCRdb copy retains only in-frame clones and omits some. The sample records more than 60,000 clones, roughly nine tenths being singletons. Regarding the study as a whole: On average, CD8+ T cells had more expanded clones than CD4+. Clonal expansion from baseline to week 6 occurred in both CD4+ and CD8+ T cells.

The specimen comprised CD4+ or CD8+ T cells sorted from blood, sampled in a trial of the OX40 agonist ivuxolimab. The clonotype comes from an adult with an advanced solid tumor such as melanoma, head and neck, liver or kidney cancer.

CDR3 amino acids: CASSPTSGNAYEQYF. The CDR3 nucleotides read TGTGCCAGCAGCCCGACTAGCGGGAACGCCTACGAGCAGTACTTC. The chain employs TRBV5-4 and TRBJ2-5; 11 bases are a match to TRBD2. The DNA end favors TRBJ2-7, so the J call may be wrong. The CDR3 runs to 15 residues. Per germline, CDR1 SGHNT and CDR2 YYREEE (reference sequence).